This TCR beta chain came from a study of T cell responses to AZD1222 COVID-19 vaccine. For the study at large: Doses given second, at about 4 or about 12 weeks, were pooled. General observations from the study: Among spike-specific TCRs, nearly half reportedly target unmutated variant regions. Of the AZD1222 recipients, only five to seven were seropositive at baseline.

Germline CDR1 and CDR2: LGHDT and YNNKEL (reference sequence). Trimming shortened V by 10 bases and J by 4 bases, and 16 bases separated the two germline ends. The CDR3 is made up of 14 amino acids. There are a few counts of this clone. Its antigen is currently unknown. Profiled with immunoSEQ multiplex PCR; TCRdb holds only in-frame clones, not every one. This table holds about 120,000 clones, almost 95% found once. V and J are TRBV3-1 (or the pseudogene TRBV3-2) and TRBJ2-2; D is tentatively TRBD1 or TRBD2 (6 bases each). The sequence derives from an adult in good health. The sample in question was peripheral blood, obtained on day 0 of AZD1222 vaccination. For the CDR3, the DNA is TGTGCCACCAAAGGGGGGTCGGGCACCGGGGAGCTGTTTTTT. Its protein is CATKGGSGTGELFF.